The 12 T cell receptor beta chains in this list originate from one sample, sequenced in a study of cytomegalovirus exposure and HLA in healthy donors. The primer mix had 60 Vbeta and 13 Jbeta primers. Measured with immunoSEQ multiplex PCR; TCRdb has only the in-frame clones, and not every one. The repertoire holds 100,000 or so clones, roughly 70% seen once, with under 5.5% in the top ten. Material for sequencing was PBMCs. These receptors were obtained from a woman under 30 in good health and CMV-seropositive.

The chain has TRBV30 and TRBJ2-5; 10 bases align to TRBD2. The better agreement between TRBJ2-7 and the DNA end casts doubt on the J call. Germline values: CDR1 GTSNPN, CDR2 SVGIG (reference sequence). This CDR3 has 13 amino acids. The DNA of the CDR3 is TGTGCCGGAGGGCTAGCGGGAGTCGGCGAGCAGTACTTC. This encodes CAGGLAGVGEQYF.

The V call is TRBV5-1, the J call TRBJ1-1; D call uncertain. The V gene's germline CDR1 is SGHRS and CDR2 YFSETQ. This CDR3 has 16 residues. V was shortened by 0 bases and J by 4 bases, with 16 bases between the two germline ends. CDR3 nucleotide sequence: TGCGCCAGCAGCTTGGCAAGCTCGGCGGCCTCCACTGAAGCTTTCTTT. Translated: CASSLASSAASTEAFF.

The V gene is TRBV7-2, the J gene TRBJ1-2; 10 positions agree with TRBD1. V lost 3 bases to trimming and J lost 2 bases; unmatched junction nucleotides: 6. CDR3 size: 16 residues. Germline V gene sequence: CDR1 SGHTA, CDR2 FQGNSA. This CDR3 is CASSFPPGQGNYGYTF. DNA of the CDR3: TGTGCCAGCAGCTTCCCTCCGGGACAGGGGAACTATGGCTACACCTTC.

For this clone: The junction does not match germline at one end; this may be a read error. The chain joins TRBV7-7 to TRBJ2-1; D gene ambiguous. The CDR3 has 14 amino acids. Germline V gene lookup returns CDR1 SSHAT and CDR2 FNYEAQ (reference sequence). The DNA for the CDR3 is TGTGCTAGCAGCCCCACGAGCTCCTACAATGAGCAGTTCTTC. It translates to CASSPTSSYNEQFF.

The chain combines TRBV18 with TRBJ2-5; D is unclear. The V and J ends lost 2 bases and 1 base respectively, with 8 bases between them. The CDR3 extends over 14 amino acids. Germline CDR1 and CDR2: KGHSH and LQKENI. In nucleotides, the CDR3 is TGTGCCAGCTCACCATCAGGCCCCCAAGAGACCCAGTACTTC. The encoded protein is CASSPSGPQETQYF.

The V and J genes are TRBV2 and TRBJ2-2; a weak D match, TRBD1 (5 bases). Looked up from germline, CDR1 is SNHLY and CDR2 is FYNNEI. The CDR3 totals 14 residues. Trimming stripped 9 bases from V and 0 bases from J, with 11 bases between. The CDR3, as DNA: TGTGCCAGAGCCCGGACAACGAACACCGGGGAGCTGTTTTTT. Its translation: CARARTTNTGELFF.

The chain has TRBV9 and TRBJ2-7; 9 bases map to TRBD1. V lost 2 bases and J lost 4; bases outside the gene matches: 10. This CDR3 is built from 16 residues. Germline lookup yields CDR1 SGDLS and CDR2 YYNGEE. The CDR3 sequence: CASSVGTGPGWYEQYF. The CDR3 DNA reads as TGTGCCAGCAGCGTCGGGACAGGGCCGGGTTGGTACGAGCAGTACTTC.

In its sample, this clone was seen a few times. The rearrangement joins TRBV7-2 to TRBJ2-6, with D possibly matching TRBD1 (6 bases). The V and J ends lost 5 bases and 2 bases respectively, with 10 bases between them. Per the germline V gene, CDR1 is SGHTA and CDR2 is FQGNSA. CDR3 length: 15 amino acids. In DNA form, the CDR3 reads TGTGCCAGCAGCCCCACAGGGACTGGGGCCAACGTCCTGACTTTC. It codes for CASSPTGTGANVLTF.

The V and J genes are TRBV6-1 and TRBJ2-4; no definite D call. Germline V gives CDR1 MNHNS, CDR2 SASEGT. This CDR3 region has 12 residues. The V end lost 7 bases, the J end lost 7 bases, and 11 bases lay between the germline ends. The CDR3 region is CASTVNENIQYF. For the CDR3, the DNA is TGTGCCAGCACGGTGAACGAGAACATTCAGTACTTC.

Concerning this clone itself: Other DNA sequences of this sample code for an identical CDR3. V usage is TRBV28 and J usage is TRBJ2-1; TRBD1 is a possible D gene (5 bases). The germline gives CDR1 MDHEN, CDR2 SYDVKM. Between the trimmed V and J ends, which lost 6 bases and 1 base, there was a span of 10 bases. This CDR3 is 14 amino acids long. The CDR3: CASSLRVSYNEQFF. The CDR3, as DNA: TGTGCCAGCAGCCTCAGGGTTTCCTACAATGAGCAGTTCTTC. Full variable domain (outside the CDR3, taken from reference TRBV28 and TRBJ2-1): DVKVTQSSRYLVKRTGEKVFLECVQDMDHENMFWYRQDPGLGLRLIYFSYDVKMKEKGDIPEGYSVSREKKERFSLILESASTNQTSMYLCASSLRVSYNEQFFGPGTRLTVL.

This clone turned up a few times. V is TRBV6-5 and J is TRBJ2-7; D gene uncertain. Trimming pared 3 bases from V and 0 bases from J, leaving 9 bases between. Germline CDR1 MNHEY, CDR2 SVGAGI. The CDR3 runs to 14 residues. This chain's CDR3 is CASSYGDLSYEQYF. Here the CDR3 DNA reads TGTGCCAGCAGTTATGGAGACCTCTCCTACGAGCAGTACTTC.

Here the CDR3 reads CASSVSSYEQYF. Written as DNA, the CDR3 is TGCGCCAGCAGCGTGAGCTCCTACGAGCAGTACTTC. The genes are TRBV5-1 and TRBJ2-7, with D unresolved. There are 12 residues in the CDR3. The germline V gene has CDR1 SGHRS and CDR2 YFSETQ. Trimming stripped 4 bases from V and 0 bases from J, with 5 bases between.